The T cell receptor beta chain under discussion was sequenced for a study of shared clonotypes between healthy human individuals. Produced via immunoSEQ multiplex PCR; TCRdb's table is partial and in-frame only. The data show around 2.3 million clones, with under 97% seen just once and 0.1% to 0.15% held by the top ten. Participating donors were healthy, HIV-negative adults free of recent acute infections or vaccinations. In the CD4+ fraction, cells were divided into CD45RA+ naive and CD45RA-negative memory subsets. The CDR3 sequence is 13 residues long. Germline lookup yields CDR1 MDHEN and CDR2 SYDVKM. Trimming pared 4 bases from V and 5 bases from J, leaving 9 bases between.

The chain employs TRBV28 and TRBJ1-5, with D possibly TRBD1 on 5 matching bases. This clonotype was obtained from a man between 18 and 29 years old in good health. Sequences were obtained from naive CD4+ T cells sorted from blood. Subset specified: CD45RA+ positively selected. CDR3 DNA: TGTGCCAGCAGTTCTGGGACCCATCAGCCCCAGCATTTT. Protein product: CASSSGTHQPQHF. Looking up the rest from reference TRBV28 and TRBJ1-5 gives the full variable domain: DVKVTQSSRYLVKRTGEKVFLECVQDMDHENMFWYRQDPGLGLRLIYFSYDVKMKEKGDIPEGYSVSREKKERFSLILESASTNQTSMYLCASSSGTHQPQHFGDGTRLSIL.